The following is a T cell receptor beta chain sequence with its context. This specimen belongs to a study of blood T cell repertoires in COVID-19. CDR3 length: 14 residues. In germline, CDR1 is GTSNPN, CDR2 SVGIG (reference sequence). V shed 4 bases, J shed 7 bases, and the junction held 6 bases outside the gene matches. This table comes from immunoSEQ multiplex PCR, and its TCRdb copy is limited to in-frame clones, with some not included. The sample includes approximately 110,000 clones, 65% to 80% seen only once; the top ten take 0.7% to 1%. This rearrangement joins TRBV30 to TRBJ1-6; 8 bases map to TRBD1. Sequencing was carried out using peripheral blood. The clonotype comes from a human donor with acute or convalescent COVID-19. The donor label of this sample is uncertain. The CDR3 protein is CAWKGTGLNSPLHF. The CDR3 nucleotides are TGTGCCTGGAAGGGGACAGGACTAAATTCACCCCTCCACTTT.